What follows are 30 T cell receptor beta chains derived from one specimen sequenced in a study of CD8 T cells in Susac syndrome. An amount of RNA that ranged from roughly 0.5 to 1 ug was reverse transcribed with random hexamers. TCRdb re-analysed the immunoSEQ multiplex PCR reads in MiXCR, keeping a single row per CDR3 protein. Among some 170,000 distinct CDR3 sequences listed, over 90% were seen once. The sample was CD4+ T cells from PBMCs. The receptor set was obtained from a human donor with Susac syndrome.

The chain uses TRBV27 and TRBJ1-5; D not certain. The germline CDR1 and CDR2 sequences are MNHEY and SMNVEV (reference sequence). There are 15 residues in the CDR3. V lost 2 bases and J lost 6, with 14 bases in between. Here the CDR3 DNA reads TGTGCCAGCAGTTTACGTTCAGGCAATTTTCAGCCCCAGCATTTT. Amino acid sequence: CASSLRSGNFQPQHF.

The count of this clonotype is one. The chain combines TRBV4-3 with TRBJ1-4, with D possibly TRBD1 on 6 matching bases. The CDR3 sequence is 14 residues long. Trimming took 4 bases from V and 7 from J, leaving 13 bases between them. Germline V gives CDR1 LGHNA, CDR2 YSLEER. DNA of the CDR3: TGCGCCAGCAGCCTCCGGACAGTGGGTGAAAAACTGTTTTTT. The encoded protein is CASSLRTVGEKLFF.

This chain joins TRBV6-5 and TRBJ2-7; 7 nucleotides match TRBD2. Looked up from germline, CDR1 is MNHEY and CDR2 is SVGAGI. J gave up 4 bases and V 2 bases, and 8 bases lay outside the gene matches. The CDR3 consists of 15 residues. CDR3 sequence reads: CASSYRGEGRYEQYF. CDR3 bases: TGTGCCAGCAGTTACCGCGGGGAGGGAAGGTACGAGCAGTACTTC.

In this sample, this clonotype turned up once. The gene calls are TRBV20-1 and TRBJ2-5; D assignment may be TRBD1 or TRBD2 (5 bases each). CDR3 length: 13 amino acids. Germline V lookup: CDR1 DFQATT, CDR2 SNEGSKA (reference sequence). V dropped 3 bases and J dropped 5 bases, with 13 bases sitting between them. DNA for the CDR3: TGCAGTGCTAGGCACCCGGGGCGGGAGACCCAGTACTTC. Amino acids: CSARHPGRETQYF.

V usage is TRBV28 and J usage is TRBJ1-5, with D perhaps TRBD1 (6 bases). In germline, CDR1 is MDHEN, CDR2 SYDVKM. The V and J ends lost 5 bases and 4 bases respectively, with 21 bases between them. CDR3 length: 17 residues. The CDR3 DNA is TGTGCCAGCAGTGATGTATACCCTACAGGGTGGAATCAGCCCCAGCATTTT. Translation: CASSDVYPTGWNQPQHF.

The J gene is TRBJ2-7, the V gene TRBV29-1, with D maybe TRBD1 (6 bases). Germline lookup yields CDR1 SQVTM and CDR2 ANQGSEA. Trimming stripped 8 bases from V and 0 bases from J, with 11 bases between. The CDR3 has 12 residues. The CDR3 DNA reads TGCAGCTTCGGACAGAGCTCCTACGAGCAGTACTTC. Translating it yields CSFGQSSYEQYF.

This CDR3 reads CASGLVQSSFMAFSYEQYF. The CDR3 DNA follows: TGTGCTAGTGGTTTGGTACAGAGCTCGTTCATGGCCTTCTCCTACGAGCAGTACTTC. The chain carries TRBV12-5 and TRBJ2-7; D not resolved. CDR3 length: 19 amino acids. The germline CDR1 and CDR2 sequences are LGHNT and FRNRAP. V was trimmed by 0 bases and J by 0 bases, leaving 21 bases between them.

This clonotype was detected once. V usage is TRBV30 and J usage is TRBJ2-7, with unresolved D. The germline V gene encodes CDR1 GTSNPN and CDR2 SVGIG (reference sequence). CDR3 size: 14 residues. V dropped 1 base and J dropped 3 bases, with 13 bases sitting between them. CDR3 sequence reads: CAWSAPGAIYEQYF. The CDR3 region has the DNA TGTGCCTGGAGTGCGCCGGGCGCTATCTACGAGCAGTACTTC. The variable domain in full, with the rest retrieved from reference TRBV30 and TRBJ2-7, is SQTIHQWPATLVQPVGSPLSLECTVEGTSNPNLYWYRQAAGRGLQLLFYSVGIGQISSEVPQNLSASRPQDRQFILSSKKLLLSDSGFYLCAWSAPGAIYEQYFGPGTRLTVT.

This clonotype came up once. The chain joins TRBV7-2 to TRBJ1-1; no reliable D call. Germline assignment: CDR1 SGHTA and CDR2 FQGNSA. The CDR3 length is 14 residues. V lost 0 bases to trimming and J lost 3 bases, with 8 bases between them. The CDR3 region is CASSLASRDTEAFF. In DNA, the CDR3 is TGTGCCAGCAGCTTAGCAAGTAGGGACACTGAAGCTTTCTTT.

This chain links TRBV7-9 with TRBJ2-1; 9 bases line up with TRBD2. The CDR3 is 18 amino acids. Trimming took 1 base from V and 1 from J; bases not matched to a gene: 8. Germline assignment: CDR1 SEHNR and CDR2 FQNEAQ (reference sequence). CDR3 nucleotide sequence: TGTGCCAGCAGCTTAGGAGGCGGGAGGGCCCCTTCCTACAATGAGCAGTTCTTC. Its translation is CASSLGGGRAPSYNEQFF.

The chain combines TRBV24-1 with TRBJ2-1; 9 bases match TRBD2. The CDR3 loop spans 18 amino acids. Losses at the gene ends were 3 bases for V and 0 bases for J; bases not matched to a gene: 8. CDR1 KGHDR and CDR2 SFDVKD come from the germline V gene. Written as DNA, the CDR3 is TGTGCCACCAGTGATCCACGATATAGCGGGAGCTCCTACAATGAGCAGTTCTTC. Amino acid sequence: CATSDPRYSGSSYNEQFF.

The V and J genes are TRBV18 and TRBJ2-3, with D unclear. Germline CDR1 KGHSH, CDR2 LQKENI. CDR3 length: 13 amino acids. Trimming removed 3 bases at V and 5 bases at J, with 9 bases between. This chain's CDR3 is CASSPSSRDTQYF. The CDR3 DNA is TGTGCCAGCTCACCCTCTTCAAGAGATACGCAGTATTTT.

The count of this clonotype is one. The rearrangement links TRBV20-1 to TRBJ2-1, with TRBD2 identical over 10 bases. Germline lookup yields CDR1 DFQATT and CDR2 SNEGSKA (reference sequence). This CDR3 comprises 18 residues. V lost 1 base and J lost 2; bases outside the gene matches: 11. CDR3 nucleotides: TGCAGTGCTAGAGTCCCGCCCGGACTAGCGGCGACCTACAATGAGCAGTTCTTC. Protein: CSARVPPGLAATYNEQFF.

The rearrangement joins TRBV18 to TRBJ1-5; D gene uncertain. From germline, CDR1 is KGHSH and CDR2 LQKENI. The CDR3 runs to 13 residues. V gave up 0 bases and J gave up 11 bases, with 11 bases separating them. The CDR3: CASSPPGGDAQHF. In DNA, the CDR3 is TGTGCCAGCTCACCACCTGGCGGGGATGCCCAGCATTTT.

The chain employs TRBV27 and TRBJ2-5, with 7 bases matching TRBD1. CDR1 is MNHEY, CDR2 SMNVEV, per germline (reference sequence). The CDR3 loop spans 13 amino acids. J was trimmed by 4 bases and V by 5 bases; bases with no gene match: 4. This CDR3 is CASSRRTGETQYF. The CDR3 DNA follows: TGTGCCAGCAGTCGTCGGACAGGAGAGACCCAGTACTTC.

The rearrangement joins TRBV5-1 to TRBJ2-3; D remains ambiguous. V was clipped by 0 bases and J by 4 bases, with 9 bases between them. Germline V lookup: CDR1 SGHRS, CDR2 YFSETQ. The CDR3 is 14 amino acids. The CDR3 DNA reads as TGCGCCAGCAGCTTGGAGGGATACGCAGATACGCAGTATTTT. This sequence encodes CASSLEGYADTQYF.

J is TRBJ2-1 and V is TRBV28; D is possibly TRBD1 or TRBD2 (5 bases each). Looked up from germline, CDR1 is MDHEN and CDR2 is SYDVKM. V was shortened by 4 bases and J by 5 bases, with 12 bases between the two germline ends. The CDR3 has 14 residues. The CDR3 reads CASSSPGPNNEQFF. CDR3 sequence (DNA): TGTGCCAGCAGTTCTCCGGGACCCAACAATGAGCAGTTCTTC. Full variable domain (remainder filled in from reference TRBV28 and TRBJ2-1): DVKVTQSSRYLVKRTGEKVFLECVQDMDHENMFWYRQDPGLGLRLIYFSYDVKMKEKGDIPEGYSVSREKKERFSLILESASTNQTSMYLCASSSPGPNNEQFFGPGTRLTVL.

V usage is TRBV7-8 and J usage is TRBJ2-1; D not certain. Germline V gene lookup returns CDR1 SGHVS and CDR2 FQNEAQ. This CDR3 is 12 amino acids long. V shed 2 bases and J shed 10 bases, with 9 bases lying between them. The CDR3 bases are TGTGCCAGCAGCTTATTGGTAGGGGAGCAGTTCTTC. Translation gives CASSLLVGEQFF.

V gene TRBV25-1 combines with J gene TRBJ2-2, with TRBD2 as a possible D gene (6 bases). The CDR3 runs to 14 residues. Trimming took 8 bases from V and 0 from J, leaving 10 bases between them. Germline assignment: CDR1 MGHDK and CDR2 SYGVNS. This chain's CDR3 is CASLGLPNTGELFF. For the CDR3, the DNA is TGTGCCAGCCTGGGACTCCCGAACACCGGGGAGCTGTTTTTT.

This rearrangement joins TRBV12-3 or TRBV12-4 to TRBJ1-2; TRBD1 agrees at 10 bases. Trimming at V came to 5 bases and at J to 5 bases, leaving 8 bases not matched to a gene. The CDR3 has 15 residues. Here the CDR3 DNA reads TGTGCCAGCAGTCTCCGGGACAGGGGTCGTTATGGCTACACCTTC. Amino acid sequence: CASSLRDRGRYGYTF.

The chain has TRBV29-1 and TRBJ2-7; 9 bases are shared with TRBD1. The CDR3 has 14 residues. Unmatched junction bases numbered 8, after V lost 2 bases and J lost 6 bases. Germline CDR1 SQVTM, CDR2 ANQGSEA. CDR3 DNA sequence: TGCAGCGTTGAATTACAGGGGGCGCCTGGCGAGCAGTACTTC. It yields the protein CSVELQGAPGEQYF.

The chain uses TRBV30 and TRBJ1-2; 9 bases are a match to TRBD1. This CDR3 is built from 16 residues. J gave up 6 bases and V 2 bases, and 13 bases lay outside the gene matches. Per germline, CDR1 GTSNPN and CDR2 SVGIG (reference sequence). CDR3 in DNA: TGTGCCTGGAGTCCGTCCGGGACAGGGAGTATTCATGGCTACACCTTC. Residues: CAWSPSGTGSIHGYTF.

The chain has TRBV20-1 and TRBJ1-1; D not certain. The CDR3 extends over 13 amino acids. The germline V gene encodes CDR1 DFQATT and CDR2 SNEGSKA (reference sequence). V lost 0 bases and J lost 6, with 11 bases in between. CDR3 DNA sequence: TGCAGTGCTAGAGATGCTAAAGAGGCTGAAGCTTTCTTT. Protein: CSARDAKEAEAFF.

This chain joins TRBV6-2 or TRBV6-3 and TRBJ2-1; D perhaps matches TRBD2 (6 bases). From germline, CDR1 is MNHEY and CDR2 SVGEGT. This CDR3 contains 16 residues. Trimming cost V 6 bases and J 9 bases, with 24 bases left between them. This CDR3 reads CASSSLGPGGESEQFF. As DNA, the CDR3 is TGTGCCAGCAGCTCCCTTGGACCCGGGGGAGAGTCTGAGCAGTTCTTC.

J is TRBJ2-7 and V is TRBV20-1; D perhaps matches TRBD1 (6 bases). The CDR3 spans 14 residues. Trimming shortened V by 0 bases and J by 5 bases, and 14 bases separated the two germline ends. The V gene's germline CDR1 is DFQATT and CDR2 SNEGSKA (reference sequence). As DNA, the CDR3 is TGCAGTGCTAGAGATATACAGGGTATTGACGAGCAGTACTTC. Amino acid sequence: CSARDIQGIDEQYF.

V is TRBV20-1 and J is TRBJ2-3; D might be TRBD1 (7 bases). The V end lost 6 bases, the J end lost 6 bases, and 16 bases lay between the germline ends. The CDR3 is 13 amino acids. Germline V gives CDR1 DFQATT, CDR2 SNEGSKA (reference sequence). The CDR3 region is CSARQGGRDTQYF. CDR3 nucleotides: TGCAGTGCACGGCAGGGGGGCAGGGATACGCAGTATTTT.

V usage is TRBV5-1 and J usage is TRBJ2-7, with 7 bases lining up with TRBD2. Trimming took 0 bases from V and 2 from J; bases not matched to a gene: 5. Germline CDR1 is SGHRS and CDR2 is YFSETQ. There are 15 residues in the CDR3. The CDR3 protein is CASSLEASGAYEQYF. In DNA form, the CDR3 reads TGCGCCAGCAGCTTGGAGGCGAGCGGGGCCTACGAGCAGTACTTC.

The V gene is TRBV6-1, the J gene TRBJ1-1; maybe TRBD1 (5 bases). V was pared by 5 bases and J by 0 bases, with 22 bases between. From germline, CDR1 is MNHNS and CDR2 SASEGT. The CDR3 is 18 residues long. This CDR3 is CASSSRLFVGRMNTEAFF. The CDR3 DNA sequence: TGTGCCAGCAGTAGTCGCCTTTTCGTGGGGCGGATGAACACTGAAGCTTTCTTT.

This clonotype was detected once. The CDR3 sequence: CASSRPGGAGEAFF. Written as DNA, the CDR3 is TGTGCCAGCAGCCGACCGGGGGGGGCCGGAGAAGCTTTCTTT. The chain is built from TRBV6-5 and TRBJ1-1, with D possibly matching TRBD1 (6 bases). V was clipped by 6 bases and J by 8 bases, with 19 bases between them. Germline CDR1 and CDR2: MNHEY and SVGAGI. The CDR3 loop spans 14 amino acids.

J is TRBJ1-1 and V is TRBV11-2; weak D call: TRBD1 (5 bases). CDR3 length equals 14 residues. V lost 0 bases and J lost 1, with 6 bases in between. Germline V gene lookup returns CDR1 SGHAT and CDR2 FQNNGV. The CDR3 coding sequence is TGTGCCAGCAGCTTAGATCAGGGGAACACTGAAGCTTTCTTT. Translated, it gives CASSLDQGNTEAFF.